The source of this TCR beta chain is a study of beta chain features in type 1 diabetes. cDNA synthesis used the whole RNA isolate, giving expressed TCRB sequences. It was found that naive, central memory and regulatory T cell samples averaged about 3.4 million reads. Profiling relied on immunoSEQ multiplex PCR, and the TCRdb table lists in-frame clones only, not all of them. The sample has 400,000 to 550,000 clones, about 10% seen once. Sorting that relied on CD45RO/CCR7/CD25/CD127/CD95/CD27 yielded CD4+ naive, central memory, regulatory and stem cell-like memory cells. The source of this sequence is a woman aged 18-29 years in good health. Sequencing input: naive CD4+ T cells from blood.

CDR3 region: CASSQVNTEAFF. For the CDR3, the DNA is TGTGCCAGCAGCCAAGTGAACACTGAAGCTTTCTTT. This rearrangement joins TRBV14 to TRBJ1-1; D not resolved. From germline, CDR1 is SGHDN and CDR2 FVKESK. Trimming took 1 base from V and 0 from J, leaving 0 bases between them. The CDR3 totals 12 residues.